This T cell receptor (beta chain) was sequenced for a study of T-cell reconstitution after alpha-beta-depleted transplantation in children (dated by TCRdb to about 2016). For context, the study as a whole: Using TCR repertoire profiling, the study followed T-cell immune reconstitution in a quantitative way in children after TCRalphabeta/CD19-depleted allogeneic hematopoietic cell transplantation.

The CDR3 sequence holds 14 residues, the cysteine and phenylalanine included. CDR3 DNA only is kept here, 42 bases in frame from base 1. Per the germline V gene, SGHAT is the CDR1 and FQNNGV is the CDR2. Between the V and J ends, shortened by 2 bases and 9 bases respectively, the junction contains 16 bases. In this sample, this clonotype turned up many times. It has no known antigen specificity. No base quality information exists; no much larger clone differs at one position. The library came from PCR. For sequencing, an Illumina HiSeq 2500 was employed. TCR library preparation used molecular barcoding, with unique molecular identifiers applied to normalize quantification of the TCRbeta repertoire. Using fastp trimming at Q25 and MiXCR clonotype assembly, TCRdb reanalyzed the public sequencing data and kept in-frame beta chains. For every CDR3 protein sequence, its rows merge into one entry that carries the most common genes and DNA. For this sample there are some 240,000 distinct CDR3 sequences; more than 10% appear just once. The ten top clones hold over 2.5% of the sample.

Recombination connected TRBV11-2 to TRBJ2-5; TRBD2 might be the D gene, on 6 matching bases. The sample in question was PBMCs from the stem cell graft donor, obtained from the stem cell graft. The TCR was taken from a human donor who donated a stem cell graft to a child with acute lymphoblastic leukemia. The CDR3 region reads CASSLSPGERPQYF. The sequenced DNA is TGTGCCAGCAGCTTATCCCCGGGAGAACGGCCCCAGTACTTC.